The clone carrying this T cell receptor beta chain was found once. V lost 3 bases and J 4 bases, leaving 15 bases between the germline ends. From germline, CDR1 is LNHDA and CDR2 SQIVND (reference sequence). The CDR3 spans 16 residues. Per the original methods: Quantification of nucleated cells was approximated via reference gene primer amplification. Clones were read by immunoSEQ multiplex PCR, and TCRdb kept only the in-frame ones, dropping some. V, J and clone size were drawn from that table, and D and trimming were deduced from the DNA. The sample contains roughly 100,000 clones, less than 85% of which appear only once. The source of the sample is a study of blood T cell repertoires in COVID-19. As for the study in general: The United States, Italy and Spain supplied acute and convalescent COVID-19 samples. The cDNA or gDNA used as material had been derived from T cells, B-cell-depleted T cells, or PBMCs.

The material sequenced was peripheral blood. The clonotype originates from an older woman with acute or convalescent COVID-19. The chain couples TRBV19 to TRBJ2-2, with a tentative D call TRBD2 (7 bases). The CDR3 region has the DNA TGTGCCAGTAGTATGGGGGGGGCGCGAGGCACCGGGGAGCTGTTTTTT. Translation: CASSMGGARGTGELFF.